Below, 17 T cell receptor beta chains from the same sample are listed, as sequenced in a study of blood T cell repertoires in COVID-19. The table came from immunoSEQ multiplex PCR; TCRdb's copy has only in-frame clones and leaves some out. The sample shows 150,000 to 250,000 clones, more than 65% of them seen only once. The sequencing sample was made of PBMCs or T cells enriched from blood (not recorded which). The origin of the receptors is a man in his forties or fifties who had recovered from COVID-19.

The table lists this clone with a few counts. V usage is TRBV7-9 and J usage is TRBJ1-1; 7 nucleotides line up with TRBD1. J was trimmed by 0 bases and V by 5 bases; bases with no gene match: 6. Germline CDR1 SEHNR, CDR2 FQNEAQ (reference sequence). CDR3 size: 15 residues. CDR3 coding DNA: TGTGCCAGCAGCGTTCAGACAGGGCTGAACACTGAAGCTTTCTTT. The encoded protein is CASSVQTGLNTEAFF.

The chain is built from TRBV12-3 or TRBV12-4 and TRBJ1-1; D is unresolved. The CDR3 spans 11 residues. V was cut by 6 bases and J by 11 bases, with 13 bases left in between. CDR3 region: CASRLSLGAFF. The CDR3 DNA is TGTGCCAGCAGACTATCTCTTGGTGCTTTCTTT.

This clone appeared a single time. The DNA of the CDR3 is TGTGCCAGCAGCTTCCAGGGACTTAATTCACCCCTCCACTTT. Protein: CASSFQGLNSPLHF. J is TRBJ1-6 and V is TRBV6-2 or TRBV6-3; D perhaps matches TRBD1 (5 bases). V shed 6 bases and J shed 6 bases, with 12 bases lying between them. CDR1 is MNHEY and CDR2 is SVGEGT in the germline V gene. The CDR3 sequence is 14 residues long.

The chain couples TRBV2 to TRBJ1-4; D is uncertain. Trimming took 5 bases from V and 0 from J, leaving 10 bases between them. Looked up from germline, CDR1 is SNHLY and CDR2 is FYNNEI. This CDR3 region has 15 residues. CDR3 in amino acids: CASSFNRATNEKLFF. The CDR3 DNA reads as TGTGCCAGCAGTTTCAACCGAGCAACTAATGAAAAACTGTTTTTT.

The chain links TRBV7-8 to TRBJ1-1, with 7 bases lining up with TRBD1. The V and J ends lost 3 bases and 6 bases, in that order; junction bases with no gene match: 7. CDR3 length: 14 amino acids. Germline V lookup: CDR1 SGHVS, CDR2 FQNEAQ. The CDR3 DNA reads as TGTGCCAGCAGCTTCTCCGGGACAGCGCCTGAAGCTTTCTTT. This gives the protein CASSFSGTAPEAFF.

The rearrangement links TRBV5-6 to TRBJ2-5; D is possibly TRBD1 (7 bases). V shed 7 bases and J shed 5 bases, with 15 bases lying between them. This CDR3 is 13 amino acids long. CDR1 is SGHDT, CDR2 YYEEEE, per germline. The CDR3 spells CASARGARETQYF. The CDR3 nucleotides are TGTGCCAGCGCCAGGGGGGCGCGGGAGACCCAGTACTTC.

This clone was counted between two and nine times. The genes are TRBV6-5 and TRBJ1-5; TRBD1 is a possible D gene (6 bases). The V gene lost 2 bases and the J gene lost 4 bases, with 12 bases spanning the gap. CDR3 length: 15 residues. The germline CDR1 and CDR2 sequences are MNHEY and SVGAGI. CDR3 sequence: CASSYHSGANQPQHF. The CDR3 region has the DNA TGTGCCAGCAGTTACCACTCAGGGGCGAATCAGCCCCAGCATTTT.

The chain carries TRBV30 and TRBJ2-3; unclear D gene. The CDR3 sequence is 13 residues long. The V gene lost 1 base and the J gene lost 5 bases, with 10 bases spanning the gap. The germline V gene has CDR1 GTSNPN and CDR2 SVGIG (reference sequence). As DNA, the CDR3 is TGTGCCTGGAGTGCCCGGCTAGGAGATACGCAGTATTTT. This sequence encodes CAWSARLGDTQYF.

The V and J genes are TRBV4-1 and TRBJ1-1; tentative D call: TRBD1 (6 bases). From germline, CDR1 is MGHRA and CDR2 YSYEKL. The CDR3 loop spans 16 amino acids. V was cut by 3 bases and J by 2 bases, with 16 bases left in between. CDR3 region: CASSHNTGSGNTEAFF. The CDR3 DNA follows: TGCGCCAGCAGCCACAACACAGGGAGCGGCAACACTGAAGCTTTCTTT.

This chain joins TRBV7-9 and TRBJ2-1; D is perhaps TRBD1 (5 bases). The CDR3 runs 12 residues. The germline V and J ends were trimmed by 5 bases and 8 bases, with 10 bases remaining between them. Germline V gene sequence: CDR1 SEHNR, CDR2 FQNEAQ (reference sequence). The DNA for the CDR3 is TGTGCCAGCAGCCCGGACAAATATGAGCAGTTCTTC. This translates into CASSPDKYEQFF.

The gene calls are TRBV6-2 or TRBV6-3 and TRBJ1-2; D is unresolved. CDR3 length: 13 amino acids. Trimming removed 2 bases from V and 9 bases from J, with 13 bases in between. The germline V gene encodes CDR1 MNHEY and CDR2 SVGEGT. The CDR3 DNA reads as TGTGCCAGCAGTTACAAAGGACTTTACAGCTACACCTTC. This gives the protein CASSYKGLYSYTF.

Here the CDR3 DNA reads TGCGCCAGCAGTGGACAGAACTATGGCTACACCTTC. Its translation is CASSGQNYGYTF. The rearrangement joins TRBV5-1 to TRBJ1-2, with D perhaps matching TRBD1 (6 bases). This CDR3 is 12 amino acids long. Germline CDR1 reads SGHRS; CDR2 reads YFSETQ. Between the trimmed V and J ends, which lost 5 bases and 2 bases, there was a span of 7 bases.

The V gene is TRBV9, the J gene TRBJ1-6; TRBD1 matches at 7 bases. After removal of 3 bases from V and 1 base from J, the junction contained 4 bases not matched to a gene. Germline assignment: CDR1 SGDLS and CDR2 YYNGEE. The CDR3 has 16 amino acids. CDR3 DNA: TGTGCCAGCAGCGATGACAGGGCGTCCTATAATTCACCCCTCCACTTT. Translating it yields CASSDDRASYNSPLHF.

V usage is TRBV20-1 and J usage is TRBJ2-1, with 9 bases fitting TRBD2. This CDR3 has 16 amino acids. V was clipped by 3 bases and J by 7 bases; unmatched bases: 13. The germline V gene encodes CDR1 DFQATT and CDR2 SNEGSKA (reference sequence). The CDR3 region is CSASRASSGGRNEQFF. The CDR3 nucleotides are TGCAGTGCTAGTAGGGCGAGTAGCGGGGGTAGGAATGAGCAGTTCTTC.

V is TRBV4-1 and J is TRBJ1-1; 8 positions agree with TRBD1. The CDR3 totals 13 residues. V shed 4 bases and J 13 bases; nucleotides not matched to a gene: 11. Germline lookup yields CDR1 MGHRA and CDR2 YSYEKL. CDR3 in amino acids: CASSLNQGQGVFF. In nucleotides, the CDR3 is TGCGCCAGCAGCCTTAACCAAGGACAGGGTGTTTTCTTT.

The chain has TRBV6-2 or TRBV6-3 and TRBJ2-3, with 11 bases matching TRBD2. The CDR3 length is 18 residues. J lost 3 bases, V lost 4 bases, and 12 bases had no gene match. Germline CDR1 MNHEY, CDR2 SVGEGT. CDR3 bases: TGTGCCAGCAGTTCCGCAACCGGGACTAGCGGAAGGACAGATACGCAGTATTTT. This gives the protein CASSSATGTSGRTDTQYF.

The chain combines TRBV4-2 with TRBJ2-3, with TRBD2 as a possible D gene (6 bases). The V end was cut by 0 bases, the J end by 9 bases, with 28 bases between. CDR1 and CDR2 (germline): LGHNA, YNFKEQ. This CDR3 is built from 19 residues. The CDR3 loop reads CASSQDSIPLRERGGTQYF. The CDR3 DNA reads TGTGCCAGCAGCCAAGATTCTATCCCGTTAAGGGAACGGGGAGGAACGCAGTATTTT.